The 24 T cell receptor beta chains listed next were all sequenced from one sample in a study of identical twins. One entry per CDR3 protein, called by TCRdb with MiXCR from the 5' RACE reads. Here the sample spans approximately 690,000 distinct CDR3 sequences, 5.5% to 7.5% being singletons. The sequencing input was naive T cells sorted from blood. The receptors were sampled from a man aged 18 to 30 in good health.

The sample holds many counts of this clonotype. The chain links TRBV25-1 to TRBJ2-7, with 10 bases that match TRBD2. The length of the CDR3 is 14 residues. V was pared by 8 bases and J by 7 bases, with 11 bases of the junction left unmatched. CDR1 is MGHDK and CDR2 is SYGVNS in the germline V gene. The CDR3 loop is CASASGSDRGEQYF. The CDR3 region has the DNA TGTGCCAGCGCTAGCGGGAGCGACCGCGGGGAGCAGTACTTC.

The chain joins TRBV6-5 to TRBJ2-1; 7 bases agree with TRBD2. The germline V gene encodes CDR1 MNHEY and CDR2 SVGAGI. This CDR3 has 12 residues. The J segment lost 7 bases and the V segment lost 6 bases, leaving 3 bases of the junction unmatched. CDR3 residues: CASRGTTNEQFF. The CDR3 region has the DNA TGTGCCAGCAGGGGGACTACAAATGAGCAGTTCTTC.

This clonotype has only a few counts. The rearrangement uses TRBV5-1 and TRBJ2-5; D may be TRBD2 (5 bases). The CDR3 length is 16 residues. The germline V gene has CDR1 SGHRS and CDR2 YFSETQ. The germline V and J ends were trimmed by 0 bases and 0 bases, with 12 bases remaining between them. For the CDR3, the DNA is TGCGCCAGCAGCTTGGCGGCGCTCGGGGACCAAGAGACCCAGTACTTC. Encoded protein: CASSLAALGDQETQYF.

The table lists this clonotype with a few counts. The rearrangement uses TRBV20-1 and TRBJ2-1; TRBD2 matches 9 bases. This CDR3 is 14 amino acids long. J gave up 3 bases and V 4 bases, and 4 bases lay outside the gene matches. Germline V gene sequence: CDR1 DFQATT, CDR2 SNEGSKA (reference sequence). The CDR3 DNA reads as TGCAGTGCTACGCGGGAGGGAAACTACAATGAGCAGTTCTTC. It specifies CSATREGNYNEQFF.

This clonotype was observed a few times. CDR3 residues: CSVDGLAGRNEQFF. CDR3 nucleotides: TGCAGCGTTGACGGGCTAGCGGGAAGGAATGAGCAGTTCTTC. The rearrangement uses TRBV29-1 and TRBJ2-1; 9 nucleotides line up with TRBD2. V was pared by 3 bases and J by 7 bases, with 7 bases of the junction left unmatched. The length of the CDR3 is 14 residues. Germline V gene data show CDR1 as SQVTM and CDR2 as ANQGSEA.

This clonotype showed up many times. The chain employs TRBV28 and TRBJ2-7; TRBD2 aligns across 11 bases. The V segment lost 0 bases and the J segment 2 bases; nucleotides outside the gene matches: 0. From germline, CDR1 is MDHEN and CDR2 SYDVKM. This CDR3 has 15 residues. CDR3 in DNA: TGTGCCAGCAGTTTATGGACTAGCGGGACCTACGAGCAGTACTTC. Translation gives CASSLWTSGTYEQYF.

This clonotype has only a few counts. The V gene is TRBV20-1, the J gene TRBJ1-1; 10 bases map to TRBD1. V was clipped by 6 bases and J by 5 bases; unmatched bases: 12. The CDR3 runs to 15 residues. Per germline, CDR1 DFQATT and CDR2 SNEGSKA (reference sequence). The CDR3 is CSAETGGARWTEAFF. CDR3 bases: TGCAGTGCCGAGACAGGGGGCGCCCGGTGGACTGAAGCTTTCTTT.

This clonotype was detected ten times or more. The chain carries TRBV6-1 and TRBJ2-1; the match to TRBD2 covers 13 bases. Per germline, CDR1 MNHNS and CDR2 SASEGT. The CDR3 consists of 15 residues. Trimming cost V 5 bases and J 7 bases; bases outside gene matches: 5. CDR3 sequence (DNA): TGTGCCAGCAGTCGGACTAGCGGGAGTAAGAATGAGCAGTTCTTC. Residues: CASSRTSGSKNEQFF.

At least ten counts were recorded for this clonotype. V is TRBV27 and J is TRBJ2-3; 8 nucleotides line up with TRBD2. The V and J ends lost 5 bases and 3 bases, in that order; junction bases with no gene match: 7. Germline CDR1 is MNHEY and CDR2 is SMNVEV (reference sequence). The CDR3 length is 15 residues. CDR3 coding DNA: TGTGCCAGCAGTCGGGGGGGATCTCCGACAGATACGCAGTATTTT. Translation gives CASSRGGSPTDTQYF.

This clonotype was recorded many times. The CDR3 region is CACRTGGGNNEQFF. The CDR3 DNA follows: TGTGCCTGCCGCACTGGGGGGGGTAACAATGAGCAGTTCTTC. The chain recombines TRBV12-3 or TRBV12-4 with TRBJ2-1; 7 bases align to TRBD2. This CDR3 is built from 14 residues. With 11 bases clipped from V and 5 bases from J, the junction kept 12 bases outside the gene matches.

The CDR3 loop reads CASSHGTDAGELFF. CDR3 nucleotides: TGTGCCAGCAGCCACGGGACGGACGCCGGGGAGCTGTTTTTT. The gene calls are TRBV3-1 and TRBJ2-2; D may correspond to TRBD1 or TRBD2 (5 bases each). The V end was cut by 3 bases, the J end by 6 bases, with 11 bases between. This CDR3 spans 14 amino acids. CDR1 is LGHDT and CDR2 is YNNKEL in the germline V gene (reference sequence). Looking up the rest from reference TRBV3-1 and TRBJ2-2 gives the full variable domain: DTAVSQTPKYLVTQMGNDKSIKCEQNLGHDTMYWYKQDSKKFLKIMFSYNNKELIINETVPNRFSPKSPDKAHLNLHINSLELGDSAVYFCASSHGTDAGELFFGEGSRLTVL.

This clonotype was seen many times. V gene TRBV6-2 or TRBV6-3 combines with J gene TRBJ2-5; a possible D gene is TRBD1 (5 bases). This CDR3 is built from 14 residues. From germline, CDR1 is MNHEY and CDR2 SVGEGT. V shed 7 bases and J shed 5 bases, with 17 bases lying between them. CDR3: CASTSERTWETQYF. DNA for the CDR3: TGTGCCAGCACCTCGGAACGGACATGGGAGACCCAGTACTTC.

Many counts were recorded for this clonotype. This sequence joins TRBV5-6 and TRBJ2-2; D is possibly TRBD2 (6 bases). Germline-derived CDR1 and CDR2 are SGHDT and YYEEEE. Trimming shortened V by 4 bases and J by 7 bases, and 14 bases separated the two germline ends. There are 14 residues in the CDR3. This chain's CDR3 is CASSTTRGSGELFF. CDR3 in DNA: TGTGCCAGCAGCACGACACGGGGGAGCGGGGAGCTGTTTTTT.

V gene TRBV20-1 combines with J gene TRBJ2-1; tentatively, D is TRBD2 (5 bases). The CDR3 runs to 14 residues. Germline V gives CDR1 DFQATT, CDR2 SNEGSKA (reference sequence). Trimming pared 3 bases from V and 4 bases from J, leaving 13 bases between. CDR3 loop: CSASDLLGYNEQFF. The DNA of the CDR3 is TGCAGTGCTAGCGATCTACTAGGGTACAATGAGCAGTTCTTC.

This clonotype appeared many times. This chain uses TRBV12-3 or TRBV12-4 with TRBJ2-5; D might be TRBD1 (6 bases). V lost 6 bases and J lost 1, with 12 bases in between. CDR3 size: 14 residues. The CDR3 bases are TGTGCCAGCAGACTGGACAGAACCCAAGAGACCCAGTACTTC. Its protein is CASRLDRTQETQYF.

This clonotype occurred many times. This chain links TRBV12-3 or TRBV12-4 with TRBJ2-1, with 12 bases fitting TRBD1. The CDR3 totals 15 residues. The junction had 5 bases not matched to a gene; V was cut back by 3 bases and J by 8 bases. The DNA of the CDR3 is TGTGCCAGCAGTTTCCGGGGACAGGGGGCCGATGAGCAGTTCTTC. This sequence encodes CASSFRGQGADEQFF.

This clonotype appeared many times. The V gene is TRBV29-1, the J gene TRBJ2-1; 9 nucleotides align to TRBD2. CDR1 is SQVTM and CDR2 is ANQGSEA in the germline V gene. This CDR3 has 15 amino acids. The trim removed 6 bases at V and 3 bases at J, leaving 9 bases unmatched. CDR3 protein: CSVPWVAGVYNEQFF. The CDR3 DNA follows: TGCAGCGTCCCCTGGGTAGCGGGGGTCTACAATGAGCAGTTCTTC.

At least ten counts were recorded for this clonotype. The rearrangement links TRBV5-5 to TRBJ1-4; no reliable D call. CDR1 and CDR2 from the germline V gene are SGHKS and YYEKEE (reference sequence). V lost 1 base and J 12 bases, leaving 7 bases between the germline ends. The CDR3 covers 11 residues. CDR3 coding DNA: TGTGCCAGCAGCTTGCAGGAGGAACTGTTTTTT. Amino acids: CASSLQEELFF.

The chain is built from TRBV11-2 and TRBJ2-1, with D possibly being TRBD2 (7 bases). From germline, CDR1 is SGHAT and CDR2 FQNNGV. The length of the CDR3 is 18 residues. Trimming shortened V by 3 bases and J by 5 bases, and 23 bases separated the two germline ends. CDR3 in amino acids: CASSFWDMGRTSDNEQFF. The CDR3 DNA follows: TGTGCCAGCAGCTTCTGGGACATGGGGCGTACTAGCGACAATGAGCAGTTCTTC.

This clonotype was seen repeatedly, ten times or more. The chain employs TRBV5-1 and TRBJ2-1, with 8 bases aligning to TRBD2. CDR1 and CDR2 from the germline V gene are SGHRS and YFSETQ. The CDR3 spans 16 residues. Trimming removed 1 base from V and 6 bases from J; junction bases left unmatched: 9. This CDR3 is CASSLSPAGALNEQFF. The CDR3 bases are TGCGCCAGCAGCTTGTCCCCAGCGGGAGCCCTCAATGAGCAGTTCTTC.

The chain has TRBV4-1 and TRBJ2-2, with 9 nucleotides matching TRBD2. Germline-derived CDR1 and CDR2 are MGHRA and YSYEKL. This CDR3 region has 15 residues. V trimming: 7 bases; J trimming: 6 bases; junction bases outside the gene matches: 9. CDR3 sequence: CASTKGGRAAGELFF. The CDR3 DNA sequence: TGCGCCAGCACCAAAGGCGGGAGGGCCGCCGGGGAGCTGTTTTTT.

The CDR3: CASSSAGGTSSPEQYF. CDR3 coding DNA: TGTGCCAGCTCCTCAGCGGGGGGCACTTCTTCACCCGAGCAGTACTTC. The chain links TRBV18 to TRBJ2-7, with 9 bases fitting TRBD2. Trimming took 6 bases from V and 6 from J; bases not matched to a gene: 15. Germline values: CDR1 KGHSH, CDR2 LQKENI. The CDR3 has 16 amino acids.

A few counts support this clonotype. The rearrangement links TRBV6-5 to TRBJ2-1; maybe TRBD2 (7 bases). CDR1 is MNHEY and CDR2 is SVGAGI in the germline V gene. The CDR3 runs 12 residues. The ends were cut back, 3 bases at V and 12 bases at J, with 12 bases in the middle. The CDR3 DNA follows: TGTGCCAGCAGTTATGTTGGGGGGGCGCAGTTCTTC. Translation: CASSYVGGAQFF.

Ten or more counts support this clonotype. This chain links TRBV20-1 with TRBJ1-4; D call uncertain. CDR3 size: 14 residues. The germline gives CDR1 DFQATT, CDR2 SNEGSKA (reference sequence). Trimming took off 0 bases at V and 1 base at J, with 6 bases between the two ends. For the CDR3, the DNA is TGCAGTGCTAGAGAGGGATTAACTAATGAAAAACTGTTTTTT. Its protein is CSAREGLTNEKLFF.